This T cell receptor (beta chain) comes out of a study of tumor and adjacent non-tumor tissue in lung cancer (dated by TCRdb to the late 2010s). Turning to the overall study: Patients with adenocarcinoma (approximately 11), squamous cell carcinoma (2) and small cell lung cancer (1) were included in the cohort. Ages among the 15 or so patients ranged from roughly 31 to 85 years, there were some 10 men and 5 women, and disease was at TNM stage I to III. The study compared bulk TCRbeta repertoires between lung tumor tissue and matched distant non-tumor lung tissue from fewer than 18 lung cancer patients. TCRbeta CDR3 sequencing was performed on 30 to 35 paired specimens, with one tumor sample and one normal lung sample collected per patient. A total of roughly 120,000,000 productive TCRbeta reads were generated by sequencing, corresponding to an average of approximately 4 million reads per sample.

Including the terminal cysteine and phenylalanine, the CDR3 comprises 14 residues. Solely the CDR3 DNA is kept, with 42 bases framed from the first base. The trim is 4 bases for V and 6 bases for J, with a gap of 13 bases between the germline ends. The CDR1 and CDR2 encoded by the germline V gene are MNHNS and SASEGT. RNA was isolated from bulk unsorted tissue, and RNA quality was assessed with a NanoDrop ND-1000 and an Agilent 2100. For the normal lung samples, distant non-tumor tissue was collected more than 3 cm away from the tumor edge. The donors were newly diagnosed lung cancer patients admitted for thoracic surgery in China from August to November 2014 who had not received prior chemotherapy. Patients with previous radiotherapy or chemotherapy, or with another concurrent cancer, were excluded from the study. Pieces of surgical tissue measuring roughly 1-2.3 cm3 were kept in RNAlater solution and stored at -80 degrees C until use.

What the authors observed across the whole study: The top 100 clones made up a significantly larger cumulative share of the repertoire in normal lung than in tumor tissue. Because peripheral blood was not sequenced, the blood TCRbeta repertoires of the lung cancer patients in the study went unexamined. Tumor tissue showed significantly higher TCR diversity (inverse Simpson) than normal lung tissue, at about 400 vs 150 (P = 0.0075, Mann-Whitney U test). The methods do not name the sequencing platform or mention unique molecular identifiers. Only about 14 patients were in the cohort, and the authors stated that larger samples and more detailed clinical data are needed. Younger patients had significantly higher TCR diversity, and higher tumor TCR diversity was associated with shorter overall and disease-free survival.

Many counts were recorded for this clonotype. Its cognate antigen has yet to be identified. The sample holds no much larger clone one base away, and base qualities are not on file. The library was generated by multiplex PCR. The sample was run on an Illumina HiSeq 2500. Following protocols modified from ARM-PCR, the researchers constructed TCRbeta libraries through three rounds of nested PCR with primers (Table S4). Before sequencing, PCR products in the 200-500 bp range were cut out of the gel and cleaned up using the QIAquick gel extraction kit. The published analysis was carried out like this. Reads were cleaned with Trimmomatic, merged with FLASH into complete CDR3 sequences, and assigned to V(D)J germline segments with MiTCR. Clonal diversity was calculated as the inverse Simpson's index using VDJtools. In-frame sequences without a premature stop codon were defined as productive reads. TCRdb ran its own pipeline on the public reads, namely fastp trimming at Q25 and MiXCR clone calling, and kept in-frame beta chains. Each record represents a unique CDR3 protein, reported with the most common genes and DNA among its rows. These V and J calls derive from TCRdb rather than the authors' analysis. This sample has some 80,000 distinct CDR3 sequences in its table, and around 80% of those were observed once. The top ten clonotypes cover about 54% of the sample.

The sequencing sample was made of distant non-tumor lung tissue. This receptor was taken from a man between 60 and 75 years old with non-small cell lung cancer. The chain employs TRBV6-1 and TRBJ1-5, with the D segment identity uncertain. The CDR3 region reads CASSVSPSGQPQHF. The sequenced DNA: TGTGCCAGCAGTGTGTCCCCCAGTGGTCAGCCCCAGCATTTT.